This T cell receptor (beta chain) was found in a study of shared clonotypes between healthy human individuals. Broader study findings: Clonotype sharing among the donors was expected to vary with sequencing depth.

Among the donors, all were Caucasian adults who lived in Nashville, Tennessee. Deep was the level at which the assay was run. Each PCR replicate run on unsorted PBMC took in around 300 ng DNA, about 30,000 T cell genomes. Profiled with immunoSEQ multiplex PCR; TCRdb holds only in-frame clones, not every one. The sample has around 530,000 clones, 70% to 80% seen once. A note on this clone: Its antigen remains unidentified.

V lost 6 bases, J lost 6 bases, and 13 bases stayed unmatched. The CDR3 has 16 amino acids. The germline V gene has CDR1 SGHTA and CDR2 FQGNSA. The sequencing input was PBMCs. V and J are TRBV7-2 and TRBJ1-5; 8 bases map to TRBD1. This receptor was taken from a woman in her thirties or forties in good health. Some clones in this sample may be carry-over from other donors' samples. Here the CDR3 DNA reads TGTGCCAGCAGTCAAACACCAGGACAGGGAATTCAGCCCCAGCATTTT. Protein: CASSQTPGQGIQPQHF.